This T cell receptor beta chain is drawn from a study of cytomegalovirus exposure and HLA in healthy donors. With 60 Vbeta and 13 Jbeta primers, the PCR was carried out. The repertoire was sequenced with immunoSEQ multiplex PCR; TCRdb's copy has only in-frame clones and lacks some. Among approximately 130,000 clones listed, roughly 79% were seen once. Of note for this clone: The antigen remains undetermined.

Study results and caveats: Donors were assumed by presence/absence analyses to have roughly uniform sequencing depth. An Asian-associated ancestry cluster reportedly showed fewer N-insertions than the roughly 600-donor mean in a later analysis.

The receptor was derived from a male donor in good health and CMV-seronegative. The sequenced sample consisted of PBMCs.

CDR3: CAWSVSERGLDTQYF. CDR3 DNA sequence: TGTGCCTGGAGTGTATCCGAGCGGGGGTTGGATACGCAGTATTTT. The J gene is TRBJ2-3, the V gene TRBV30; 8 nucleotides agree with TRBD2. Germline assignment: CDR1 GTSNPN and CDR2 SVGIG (reference sequence). CDR3 length: 15 amino acids. Trimming took 0 bases from V and 6 from J; bases not matched to a gene: 8.